Detailed here is one T cell receptor (beta chain). The same CDR3 arises from other DNA sequences in this sample as well. The germline gives CDR1 SGDLS, CDR2 YYNGEE. CDR3 size: 14 residues. Germline trimming cut 2 bases from V and 3 bases from J; bases unmatched to any gene: 4. Scientists sequenced DNA from unsorted PBMC on ten immunoSEQ deep assay plates. The data were produced by immunoSEQ multiplex PCR, yet TCRdb's version contains in-frame clones alone and is incomplete. The sample holds more than 400,000 clones, roughly 80% seen once. The entry originates in a study of shared clonotypes between healthy human individuals.

The sequencing input was PBMCs. V gene TRBV9 combines with J gene TRBJ2-7; TRBD2 aligns across 8 bases. This receptor was obtained from a woman aged 40 to 50 in good health. Some clones in this sample may be carry-over from other donors' samples. The CDR3 coding sequence is TGTGCCAGCAGCGTGAGCAGCGGGAGCTACGAGCAGTACTTC. It codes for CASSVSSGSYEQYF.